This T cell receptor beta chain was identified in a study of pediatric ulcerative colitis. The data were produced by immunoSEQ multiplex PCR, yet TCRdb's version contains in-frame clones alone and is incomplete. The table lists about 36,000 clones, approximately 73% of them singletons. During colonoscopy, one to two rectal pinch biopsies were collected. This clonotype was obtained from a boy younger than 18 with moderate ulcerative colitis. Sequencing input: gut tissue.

This chain's CDR3 is CASGLEIGEQYF. CDR3 coding DNA: TGTGCTAGTGGTTTGGAAATAGGCGAGCAGTACTTC. J is TRBJ2-7 and V is TRBV12-5; D is unresolved. This CDR3 is 12 amino acids long. V shed 1 base and J shed 6 bases, with 7 bases lying between them. CDR1 and CDR2 (germline): LGHNT, FRNRAP.